This entry describes one T cell receptor beta chain. This specimen belongs to a study of blood T cell repertoires in COVID-19. About the research overall: Samples taken during acute and convalescent COVID-19 were collected in the United States, Italy and Spain. T cells, B-cell-depleted T cells, or PBMCs provided the cDNA or gDNA that served as material.

Per the study methods: Counts of nucleated cells, estimated from reference gene primer amplification, were obtained. The data were produced by immunoSEQ multiplex PCR, yet TCRdb's version contains in-frame clones alone and is incomplete. The V and J calls and the clone size are those of that table, but D and trimming were determined from the DNA. Among around 180,000 clones listed, 86% were seen once. The CDR3 loop spans 14 amino acids. V lost 4 bases and J 4 bases, leaving 13 bases between the germline ends. The V gene's germline CDR1 is KGHSH and CDR2 LQKENI. This TCR came from a man in his 70s with active or convalescent COVID-19. The chain carries TRBV18 and TRBJ1-1; D is ambiguous. The material sequenced was peripheral blood. The DNA of the CDR3 is TGTGCCAGCTCACAAGCTCGCGGAAGCACTGAAGCTTTCTTT. As protein: CASSQARGSTEAFF. Variable domain in full (rest from reference TRBV18 and TRBJ1-1): NAGVMQNPRHLVRRRGQEARLRCSPMKGHSHVYWYRQLPEEGLKFMVYLQKENIIDESGMPKERFSAEFPKEGPSILRIQQVVRGDSAAYFCASSQARGSTEAFFGQGTRLTVV.